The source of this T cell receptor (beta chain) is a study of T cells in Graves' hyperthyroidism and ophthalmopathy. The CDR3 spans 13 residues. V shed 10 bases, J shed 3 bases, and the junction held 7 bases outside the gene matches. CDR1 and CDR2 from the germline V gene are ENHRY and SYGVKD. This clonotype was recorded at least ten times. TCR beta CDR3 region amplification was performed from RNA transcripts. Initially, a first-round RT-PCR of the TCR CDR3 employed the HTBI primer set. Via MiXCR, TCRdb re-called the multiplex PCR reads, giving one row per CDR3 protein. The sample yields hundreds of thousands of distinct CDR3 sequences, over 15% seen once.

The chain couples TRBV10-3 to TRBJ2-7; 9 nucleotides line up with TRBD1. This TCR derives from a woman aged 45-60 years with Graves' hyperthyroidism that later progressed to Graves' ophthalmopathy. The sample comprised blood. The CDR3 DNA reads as TGTGCCACCACCGGGACAGGGATCTACGAGCAGTACTTC. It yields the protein CATTGTGIYEQYF.